Each of the 30 T cell receptor beta chains below was sequenced from the same sample in a study of cytomegalovirus exposure and HLA in healthy donors (dated 2017 in TCRdb). The library was built by means of the immunoSEQ multiplex PCR assay. A mixture of 60 forward primers for TCR Vbeta segments and 13 reverse primers for TCR Jbeta segments was used in the multiplex PCR. Held by TCRdb, this immuneACCESS table contains in-frame sequences only and omits some clones. Under half of the omission traces to an unresolved V gene where checked; the cause of the rest is unknown. The sample data list over 150,000 clones, and around 76% of these were observed just once. Around 1.5% of the sample is in the top ten clones. Sequencing input: PBMCs. Every receptor here comes from a man aged 55 to 69 in good health and CMV-seronegative.

This clone has just a few counts. At one end, the junction sequence differs from germline, possibly due to a read error. V usage is TRBV7-9 and J usage is TRBJ1-1; tentatively, D is TRBD1 (5 bases). There are 17 residues in the CDR3. The germline CDR1 and CDR2 sequences are SEHNR and FQNEAQ (reference sequence). CDR3 sequence reads: CSSSPGLSGGRDTEAFF. The DNA for the CDR3 is TGTTCCAGCAGCCCAGGATTGTCTGGGGGGAGGGACACTGAAGCTTTCTTT.

This chain links TRBV4-1 with TRBJ1-3; maybe TRBD1 (5 bases). CDR3 length: 16 residues. The germline V gene has CDR1 MGHRA and CDR2 YSYEKL. The ends were cut back, 0 bases at V and 0 bases at J, with 9 bases in the middle. The CDR3 bases are TGCGCCAGCAGCCAAGAGGGGCAACTCTCTGGAAACACCATATATTTT. Residues: CASSQEGQLSGNTIYF.

This chain joins TRBV28 and TRBJ1-1, with D perhaps matching TRBD1 (6 bases). Germline lookup yields CDR1 MDHEN and CDR2 SYDVKM. Trimming shortened V by 6 bases and J by 0 bases, and 20 bases separated the two germline ends. This CDR3 is 17 amino acids long. The CDR3 region has the DNA TGTGCCAGCAGCCGAACCCTAACAGGGATGTTGAACACTGAAGCTTTCTTT. Amino acid sequence: CASSRTLTGMLNTEAFF.

This chain uses TRBV7-6 with TRBJ2-3, with D maybe TRBD1 (5 bases). Between the trimmed V and J ends, which lost 7 bases and 2 bases, there was a span of 22 bases. The CDR3 sequence is 17 residues long. Germline-derived CDR1 and CDR2 are SGHVS and FNYEAQ. CDR3 in amino acids: CASTLQPQGALTDTQYF. The CDR3 nucleotides are TGTGCCAGCACCCTACAGCCGCAGGGCGCCCTCACAGATACGCAGTATTTT.

This clone was counted once. The junction shows a germline mismatch at one end, possibly a read error. The chain links TRBV7-9 to TRBJ2-7; 7 bases fit TRBD1. This CDR3 region has 15 residues. The V gene's germline CDR1 is SEHNR and CDR2 FQNEAQ (reference sequence). This CDR3 reads CSSSPLRGGAYEQYF. The DNA of the CDR3 is TGTTCCAGCAGCCCCCTCCGAGGGGGCGCTTACGAGCAGTACTTC.

This clone showed up just once. V and J are TRBV27 and TRBJ1-2; 9 bases agree with TRBD1. CDR1 and CDR2 from the germline V gene are MNHEY and SMNVEV (reference sequence). V shed 3 bases and J 5 bases; nucleotides not matched to a gene: 13. The length of the CDR3 is 17 residues. The CDR3, as DNA: TGTGCCAGCAGTTTTAAGCCAGGACAGGGGTTAGGGTATGGCTACACCTTC. The encoded protein is CASSFKPGQGLGYGYTF.

This chain joins TRBV7-2 and TRBJ1-5; perhaps TRBD1 as D (5 bases). With 1 base removed from V and 7 bases from J, the gap between germline ends came to 11 bases. The CDR3 has 14 residues. CDR1 and CDR2 from the germline V gene are SGHTA and FQGNSA. CDR3 region: CASSLEGVGQPQHF. Written as DNA, the CDR3 is TGTGCCAGCAGCTTAGAAGGGGTAGGGCAGCCCCAGCATTTT.

The gene calls are TRBV13 and TRBJ2-7; a weak D match, TRBD2 (6 bases). Germline V CDR1 and CDR2: PRHDT, FYEKMQ (reference sequence). Trimming left V 5 bases short and J 2 bases short, with 10 bases between. There are 13 residues in the CDR3. CDR3 in amino acids: CASSPREPYEQYF. The CDR3 region has the DNA TGTGCCAGCAGCCCCCGGGAGCCCTACGAGCAGTACTTC. The full variable domain, completed using reference TRBV13 and TRBJ2-7, is AAGVIQSPRHLIKEKRETATLKCYPIPRHDTVYWYQQGPGQDPQFLISFYEKMQSDKGSIPDRFSAQQFSDYHSELNMSSLELGDSALYFCASSPREPYEQYFGPGTRLTVT.

The V and J genes are TRBV4-1 and TRBJ2-7; 7 bases align to TRBD2. Germline V CDR1 and CDR2: MGHRA, YSYEKL. Trimming removed 0 bases from V and 1 base from J; junction bases left unmatched: 9. This CDR3 region has 17 residues. The CDR3 loop reads CASSQDRVGLPSYEQYF. The CDR3 nucleotides read TGCGCCAGCAGCCAAGATCGGGTGGGACTACCTTCCTACGAGCAGTACTTC.

V and J are TRBV7-2 and TRBJ2-7, with a weak D call TRBD2 (5 bases). Trimming removed 1 base at V and 0 bases at J, with 13 bases between. CDR3 size: 16 residues. The germline V gene encodes CDR1 SGHTA and CDR2 FQGNSA. As DNA, the CDR3 is TGTGCCAGCAGCTTAGGAGTAGCGCCGAGCTCCTACGAGCAGTACTTC. It yields the protein CASSLGVAPSSYEQYF.

This chain links TRBV29-1 with TRBJ2-1; D unclear. CDR3 length: 15 residues. CDR1 and CDR2 from the germline V gene are SQVTM and ANQGSEA. V gave up 2 bases and J gave up 6 bases, with 17 bases separating them. In DNA, the CDR3 is TGCAGCGTTGAACTTCGCCCCCGGTACGCCAATGAGCAGTTCTTC. Protein: CSVELRPRYANEQFF.

For this clone: The missing conserved phenylalanine or tryptophan at the end of this CDR3 makes a read error likely. The chain uses TRBV10-3 and TRBJ1-1; tentative D call: TRBD1 (6 bases). CDR1 and CDR2 from the germline V gene are ENHRY and SYGVKD. Trimming cost V 6 bases and J 6 bases, with 14 bases left between them. The CDR3 totals 13 residues. The CDR3 sequence: CAIRRGPEAEAFL. The CDR3 nucleotides read TGTGCCATCAGGCGGGGGCCGGAGGCTGAAGCTTTCCTT.

The chain recombines TRBV9 with TRBJ2-2, with TRBD2 identical over 7 bases. This CDR3 is built from 16 residues. Unmatched junction bases numbered 3, after V lost 0 bases and J lost 1 base. CDR1 SGDLS and CDR2 YYNGEE come from the germline V gene. The CDR3 DNA reads TGTGCCAGCAGCGTAGAAGCTAGCGGGAACACCGGGGAGCTGTTTTTT. This gives the protein CASSVEASGNTGELFF.

The chain employs TRBV5-1 and TRBJ1-6; D is ambiguous. CDR3 length equals 14 residues. The germline gives CDR1 SGHRS, CDR2 YFSETQ. Trimming pared 4 bases from V and 5 bases from J, leaving 10 bases between. The CDR3 loop reads CASSVGRDNSPLHF. The CDR3 region has the DNA TGCGCCAGCAGCGTGGGGAGGGATAATTCACCCCTCCACTTT.

This clone turned up a few times. CDR3 sequence: CASTSTYEQYF. Here the CDR3 DNA reads TGTGCCAGCACCAGTACCTACGAGCAGTACTTC. This rearrangement joins TRBV6-1 to TRBJ2-7, with D hard to call. Trimming took 7 bases from V and 2 from J, leaving 6 bases between them. The germline V gene encodes CDR1 MNHNS and CDR2 SASEGT. The CDR3 is 11 amino acids.

This clone was observed a few times. J is TRBJ1-5 and V is TRBV6-1, with D possibly matching TRBD1 (6 bases). The CDR3 contains 14 residues. Germline V CDR1 and CDR2: MNHNS, SASEGT. V was clipped by 6 bases and J by 6 bases, with 15 bases between them. The CDR3 region is CASSTERQVQPQHF. The CDR3 DNA sequence: TGTGCCAGCAGCACAGAGCGACAGGTTCAGCCCCAGCATTTT.

The chain joins TRBV19 to TRBJ2-7; TRBD2 agrees at 9 bases. After removal of 5 bases from V and 6 bases from J, the junction contained 11 bases not matched to a gene. The germline CDR1 and CDR2 sequences are LNHDA and SQIVND (reference sequence). This CDR3 spans 15 amino acids. In nucleotides, the CDR3 is TGTGCCAGTAGTGTCATACGGGGACTAGCTCTCGAGCAGTACTTC. This translates into CASSVIRGLALEQYF.

The chain uses TRBV29-1 and TRBJ2-2; 10 positions agree with TRBD1. CDR1 is SQVTM and CDR2 is ANQGSEA in the germline V gene. V shed 5 bases and J 5 bases; nucleotides not matched to a gene: 8. The length of the CDR3 is 15 residues. This CDR3 reads CSVKKPGQGTGELFF. The CDR3 coding sequence is TGCAGCGTTAAGAAACCGGGACAGGGGACCGGGGAGCTGTTTTTT.

The genes are TRBV6-5 and TRBJ2-3; 8 bases line up with TRBD1. The CDR3 spans 14 residues. Unmatched junction bases numbered 7, after V lost 6 bases and J lost 5 bases. Germline CDR1 reads MNHEY; CDR2 reads SVGAGI. The CDR3 DNA sequence: TGTGCCAGCAGGGCTCCAGGGGGCCGAGATACGCAGTATTTT. Protein product: CASRAPGGRDTQYF.

This chain links TRBV5-4 with TRBJ2-2; 14 nucleotides agree with TRBD2. The CDR3 is made up of 17 amino acids. Unmatched junction bases numbered 6, after V lost 5 bases and J lost 3 bases. Germline lookup yields CDR1 SGHNT and CDR2 YYREEE (reference sequence). CDR3 coding DNA: TGTGCCAGCAGGAGGGGACTAGCGGGAGCGCACACCGGGGAGCTGTTTTTT. Its protein is CASRRGLAGAHTGELFF.

V gene TRBV7-9 combines with J gene TRBJ1-3; no definite D call. The CDR3 consists of 15 residues. Trimming stripped 2 bases from V and 0 bases from J, with 8 bases between. Germline loops: CDR1 SEHNR, CDR2 FQNEAQ (reference sequence). The CDR3 here is CASSLLSISGNTIYF. Written as DNA, the CDR3 is TGTGCCAGCAGCTTATTGAGTATCTCTGGAAACACCATATATTTT.

This clone was found once. CDR3 DNA: TGTGCCAGCACCGGGACTAGCGGGGGGTGGAACACCGGGGAGCTGTTTTTT. It translates to CASTGTSGGWNTGELFF. This chain joins TRBV27 and TRBJ2-2; TRBD2 matches 15 bases. Trimming took 7 bases from V and 1 from J; bases not matched to a gene: 4. The V gene's germline CDR1 is MNHEY and CDR2 SMNVEV (reference sequence). This CDR3 has 17 residues.

The chain links TRBV6-5 to TRBJ2-7, with D possibly matching TRBD2 (5 bases). Trimming removed 0 bases from V and 4 bases from J, with 10 bases in between. CDR1 and CDR2 (germline): MNHEY, SVGAGI. This CDR3 has 14 residues. The CDR3 region has the DNA TGTGCCAGCAGTTACTCTCTCGGGGAGTACGAGCAGTACTTC. Encoded protein: CASSYSLGEYEQYF.

This chain's CDR3 is CASSFGGGREQYF. The CDR3 region has the DNA TGTGCCAGCAGCTTCGGTGGGGGCCGGGAGCAGTACTTC. The chain uses TRBV5-6 and TRBJ2-7, with D maybe TRBD1 (6 bases). This CDR3 comprises 13 residues. The V gene's germline CDR1 is SGHDT and CDR2 YYEEEE. Trimming stripped 2 bases from V and 7 bases from J, with 13 bases between.

This chain uses TRBV28 with TRBJ1-3; unclear D gene. CDR3 size: 11 residues. Trimming stripped 5 bases from V and 3 bases from J, with 2 bases between. The germline V gene has CDR1 MDHEN and CDR2 SYDVKM. In DNA, the CDR3 is TGTGCCAGCAGTCTTGGAAACACCATATATTTT. Translation gives CASSLGNTIYF. Variable domain in full (rest from reference TRBV28 and TRBJ1-3): DVKVTQSSRYLVKRTGEKVFLECVQDMDHENMFWYRQDPGLGLRLIYFSYDVKMKEKGDIPEGYSVSREKKERFSLILESASTNQTSMYLCASSLGNTIYFGEGSWLTVV.

This chain joins TRBV6-1 and TRBJ1-5; 7 bases line up with TRBD1. With V trimmed by 4 bases and J by 3 bases, 3 bases remained unmatched. Looked up from germline, CDR1 is MNHNS and CDR2 is SASEGT. The CDR3 extends over 14 amino acids. As DNA, the CDR3 is TGTGCCAGCAGTGGACAGGGAGTCAATCAGCCCCAGCATTTT. Translation: CASSGQGVNQPQHF.

This chain links TRBV4-3 with TRBJ2-5, with 12 bases fitting TRBD2. The V gene end was trimmed by 1 base and the J gene end by 5 bases; junction bases not matched to a gene: 5. The germline V gene encodes CDR1 LGHNA and CDR2 YSLEER. This CDR3 is built from 16 residues. CDR3 nucleotides: TGCGCCAGCAGCCAAGGGACTAGCGGGGAGGGGGAGACCCAGTACTTC. This codes for CASSQGTSGEGETQYF.

The V call is TRBV30, the J call TRBJ2-7; 9 positions agree with TRBD1. CDR1 GTSNPN and CDR2 SVGIG come from the germline V gene (reference sequence). V gave up 2 bases and J gave up 5 bases; unmatched junction bases: 10. There are 15 residues in the CDR3. The CDR3: CAWSFGRTGVNEQYF. In DNA form, the CDR3 reads TGTGCCTGGAGTTTTGGAAGGACAGGGGTTAACGAGCAGTACTTC.

V is TRBV9 and J is TRBJ2-4, with 14 bases aligning to TRBD2. This CDR3 has 16 amino acids. J gave up 5 bases and V 3 bases, and 4 bases lay outside the gene matches. Germline CDR1 reads SGDLS; CDR2 reads YYNGEE. The CDR3 bases are TGTGCCAGCAGCGCGAGACTAGCGGGAGGGGAAAACATTCAGTACTTC. Its translation: CASSARLAGGENIQYF.

The chain couples TRBV23-1 to TRBJ2-4; D is undetermined. TRBV23-1 is marked as an open reading frame, function uncertain. The CDR3 covers 13 residues. V was clipped by 4 bases and J by 4 bases, with 8 bases between them. The CDR3 reads CASSPPKKNIQYF. The CDR3 DNA follows: TGCGCCAGCAGTCCTCCTAAAAAAAACATTCAGTACTTC.